This T cell receptor beta chain was profiled in a study of blood T cells in healthy people across ages. Broader study findings: PBMCs that were unsorted prevented a conclusive naive versus antigen-experienced comparison. TCR beta diversity was tightly associated with the proportion of naive T cells. TCR beta diversity per million T cells fell roughly linearly with age. From one million sequenced T cells, diversity estimates were lower bounds.

CDR3 length: 13 amino acids. Deletions cut 3 bases from V and 3 bases from J, with 9 bases between. CDR1 is MNHEY, CDR2 SMNVEV, per germline (reference sequence). The second PCR ran about 6 to 11 cycles with a sample-barcoded 5' primer and J-beta primers. From the 5' RACE reads, TCRdb called clonotypes with MiXCR, one entry per CDR3 protein. The data hold about 2 million distinct CDR3 sequences, with around 50% observed a single time. In this sample, this clonotype turned up a few times. Its target is not known. This chain joins TRBV27 and TRBJ2-7; D call uncertain. The sample was blood. This TCR derives from a woman aged 40-49 years in good health. CDR3 coding DNA: TGTGCCAGCAGTTTGCAGGACGGCTACGAGCAGTACTTC. Its protein product is CASSLQDGYEQYF.